These 28 T cell receptor beta chains were sequenced from one sample in a study of regulatory T cells in long-lasting Graves disease. Relying on iRepertoire HTBI primers and Arm-PCR of CDR3 regions, the team built TCR beta libraries. TCRdb called the multiplex PCR reads again in MiXCR, with one record for every CDR3 protein. The data contain about 370,000 distinct CDR3 sequences, about a sixth of them singletons. Time point: newly diagnosed GD, antithyroid drugs for less than 3 months. RNA extracted from PBMCs served as the sequencing template. The starting material was peripheral blood mononuclear cells (PBMCs), obtained at new diagnosis, from a patient treated with antithyroid drugs. The receptors originated from a female donor with Graves disease.

This clonotype was found once. This chain connects TRBV18 to TRBJ2-3; D unresolved. Germline loops: CDR1 KGHSH, CDR2 LQKENI. CDR3 length: 14 amino acids. V was trimmed by 3 bases and J by 4 bases, leaving 11 bases between them. The CDR3: CASSPESVPDTQYF. CDR3 DNA: TGTGCCAGCTCACCGGAGTCAGTCCCAGATACGCAGTATTTT.

Ten or more counts support this clonotype. The chain joins TRBV28 to TRBJ1-2; weak D call: TRBD1 (5 bases). Germline CDR1 MDHEN, CDR2 SYDVKM. V was trimmed by 8 bases and J by 5 bases, leaving 21 bases between them. This CDR3 comprises 15 residues. CDR3 DNA: TGTGCCAGCGCCTACGGCGGGACGGCTACTTATGGCTACACCTTC. Translating it yields CASAYGGTATYGYTF.

With respect to this clonotype: This sequence is one base from a far larger clone and is likely a read error. V is TRBV12-3 or TRBV12-4 and J is TRBJ2-1; 10 bases fit TRBD2. The CDR3 is 14 amino acids. Losses at the gene ends were 5 bases for V and 10 bases for J; bases not matched to a gene: 8. The CDR3 bases are TGTGCCAGCAGTCCTTCTAGCGGGAGTTACGAGCAGTTCTTC. Translating it yields CASSPSSGSYEQFF.

This clonotype came up many times. The V gene is TRBV7-3, the J gene TRBJ2-3; no reliable D call. The CDR3 has 16 amino acids. The V gene's germline CDR1 is SGHTA and CDR2 FQGTGA. Between the trimmed V and J ends, which lost 2 bases and 2 bases, there was a span of 14 bases. The CDR3 loop is CASSLARHGSTDTQYF. The CDR3 nucleotides are TGTGCCAGCAGCTTAGCCCGGCACGGGTCCACAGATACGCAGTATTTT.

As regards this clonotype: A much larger clone sits a single nucleotide away, making a read error possible. The chain links TRBV9 to TRBJ1-6; a possible D gene is TRBD1 (5 bases). The length of the CDR3 is 13 residues. Germline V CDR1 and CDR2: SGDLS, YYNGEE. Trimming took off 7 bases at V and 14 bases at J, with 19 bases between the two ends. In DNA form, the CDR3 reads TGTGCCAGCGGCGCGGGTTCCCAGGGCACCCTCCACTTT. Amino acid sequence: CASGAGSQGTLHF.

This clonotype was seen many times. The rearrangement joins TRBV20-1 to TRBJ2-1, with TRBD2 identical over 7 bases. The CDR3 runs 16 residues. The J segment lost 10 bases and the V segment lost 6 bases, leaving 21 bases of the junction unmatched. Germline-derived CDR1 and CDR2 are DFQATT and SNEGSKA (reference sequence). The chain's CDR3 is CSAMSLLNSGYWEQFF. The CDR3 DNA is TGCAGTGCCATGAGTTTACTGAATAGCGGGTACTGGGAGCAGTTCTTC.

The chain employs TRBV24-1 and TRBJ2-2; TRBD1 matches 7 bases. V shed 4 bases and J 6 bases; nucleotides not matched to a gene: 4. The CDR3 contains 14 residues. Germline V gene data show CDR1 as KGHDR and CDR2 as SFDVKD. Here the CDR3 DNA reads TGTGCCACCAGTGAGCGGCAGGGGGCCGGGGAGCTGTTTTTT. The encoded protein is CATSERQGAGELFF.

This clonotype was counted only a few times. This rearrangement joins TRBV20-1 to TRBJ2-5; 10 bases match TRBD2. V was clipped by 5 bases and J by 7 bases; unmatched bases: 13. CDR3 size: 15 residues. Germline-derived CDR1 and CDR2 are DFQATT and SNEGSKA (reference sequence). The CDR3 DNA reads TGCAGTGCTGGGGAGGTGCTAGCGGGAGTGGGGACCCAGTACTTC. Residues: CSAGEVLAGVGTQYF.

This clonotype was observed many times. The DNA for the CDR3 is TGTGCCAGCAGTGAACGGGTGGGCCCAAACTATGGCTACACCTTC. This encodes CASSERVGPNYGYTF. This sequence joins TRBV6-1 and TRBJ1-2; D not resolved. From germline, CDR1 is MNHNS and CDR2 SASEGT. This CDR3 spans 15 amino acids. V lost 2 bases to trimming and J lost 2 bases, with 12 bases between them.

This clonotype came up many times. The chain joins TRBV3-1 to TRBJ1-2; 8 bases are shared with TRBD1. V was pared by 0 bases and J by 7 bases, with 4 bases of the junction left unmatched. The CDR3 extends over 14 amino acids. CDR1 and CDR2 (germline): LGHDT, YNNKEL (reference sequence). The CDR3 sequence: CASSQDTGGSGYTF. The CDR3 DNA reads TGTGCCAGCAGCCAAGACACAGGGGGAAGTGGCTACACCTTC.

In its sample, this clonotype was seen a few times. V gene TRBV7-3 combines with J gene TRBJ1-1; D is perhaps TRBD1 (5 bases). Germline-derived CDR1 and CDR2 are SGHTA and FQGTGA. The V end was cut by 1 base, the J end by 6 bases, with 9 bases between. This CDR3 region has 13 residues. CDR3 loop: CASSLSRESEAFF. CDR3 in DNA: TGTGCCAGCAGCTTAAGCAGGGAATCTGAAGCTTTCTTT.

This chain connects TRBV7-3 to TRBJ2-7, with D unresolved. The germline V gene has CDR1 SGHTA and CDR2 FQGTGA. V shed 1 base and J shed 2 bases, with 12 bases lying between them. This CDR3 comprises 15 residues. The CDR3 here is CASSLRAARPYEQYF. Here the CDR3 DNA reads TGTGCCAGCAGCTTAAGGGCAGCCAGACCCTACGAGCAGTACTTC.

Notes on this clonotype: Sequence at one end of the junction differs from germline and may be a read error. The chain carries TRBV25-1 and TRBJ2-3; 8 nucleotides match TRBD2. Germline CDR1 is MGHDK and CDR2 is SYGVNS. CDR3 size: 20 residues. The CDR3 DNA reads TGTGTCAGCAGTGAATTTAGCCCTTCGGTACTAGCGGCCCTCACAGATACGCAGTATTTT. Protein sequence: CVSSEFSPSVLAALTDTQYF.

The table lists this clonotype with many counts. The chain uses TRBV10-3 and TRBJ2-2, with D perhaps matching TRBD1 (6 bases). The V gene's germline CDR1 is ENHRY and CDR2 SYGVKD. V was pared by 6 bases and J by 1 base, with 9 bases between. CDR3 length equals 14 residues. CDR3 loop: CAISPGQNTGELFF. In DNA form, the CDR3 reads TGTGCCATCAGCCCGGGACAGAACACCGGGGAGCTGTTTTTT.

This clonotype was detected many times. This chain uses TRBV6-2 or TRBV6-3 with TRBJ1-1; perhaps TRBD1 as D (6 bases). Trimming removed 0 bases from V and 10 bases from J, with 15 bases in between. The CDR3 loop spans 14 amino acids. Per germline, CDR1 MNHEY and CDR2 SVGEGT. CDR3 coding DNA: TGTGCCAGCAGTTACTCCTCAGGGGTTTTTGGAGCTTTCTTT. Amino acids: CASSYSSGVFGAFF.

This clonotype was seen repeatedly, ten times or more. One end of the junction varies from germline; a read error may be responsible. The chain joins TRBV6-1 to TRBJ2-3, with D unresolved. The CDR3 extends over 15 amino acids. Germline V gene data show CDR1 as MNHNS and CDR2 as SASEGT. Written as DNA, the CDR3 is TGTGCCAGCTGTGAGGACCGCTTGGGGACAGATACGCAGTATTTT. Translation: CASCEDRLGTDTQYF.

This rearrangement joins TRBV12-3 or TRBV12-4 to TRBJ2-2; a possible D gene is TRBD2 (5 bases). Trimming removed 3 bases from V and 5 bases from J, with 16 bases in between. The CDR3 extends over 16 amino acids. CDR3 nucleotides: TGTGCCAGCAGTTTCTCCTCCGGGGTGGGGACCGGGGAGCTGTTTTTT. Encoded protein: CASSFSSGVGTGELFF.

In its sample, this clonotype was seen many times. The V call is TRBV3-1, the J call TRBJ1-4; D is unclear. V was cut by 2 bases and J by 8 bases, with 9 bases left in between. This CDR3 comprises 13 residues. Germline values: CDR1 LGHDT, CDR2 YNNKEL (reference sequence). CDR3 region: CASSQIDTEKLFF. The CDR3 DNA follows: TGTGCCAGCAGCCAAATTGATACCGAAAAACTGTTTTTT.

This clonotype was observed a few times. This chain uses TRBV15 with TRBJ2-1; 10 bases line up with TRBD2. The junction had 4 bases not matched to a gene; V was cut back by 0 bases and J by 8 bases. Germline V gives CDR1 LNHNV, CDR2 YYDKDF (reference sequence). The length of the CDR3 is 15 residues. The CDR3 sequence is CATSRDTSGIYEQFF. For the CDR3, the DNA is TGTGCCACCAGCAGAGATACTAGCGGGATCTATGAGCAGTTCTTC.

The table lists this clonotype with many counts. The rearrangement uses TRBV6-2 or TRBV6-3 and TRBJ2-5; D is undetermined. CDR3 length: 16 amino acids. V was cut by 2 bases and J by 1 base, with 14 bases left in between. Germline CDR1 MNHEY, CDR2 SVGEGT. The CDR3 DNA reads as TGTGCCAGCAGTTACGGCGGCCTAATGGGCCAAGAGACCCAGTACTTC. Translated: CASSYGGLMGQETQYF.

This clonotype showed up many times. CDR3 DNA: TGCGCCAGCAGCCAAGATTACAGGGGCGGACAGCCCCAGCATTTT. Its translation: CASSQDYRGGQPQHF. The rearrangement links TRBV4-1 to TRBJ1-5; 7 nucleotides match TRBD1. The CDR3 runs to 15 residues. CDR1 and CDR2 from the germline V gene are MGHRA and YSYEKL. The ends lost 0 bases at V and 7 bases at J; junction bases unmatched: 6.

This clonotype was recorded many times. J is TRBJ2-7 and V is TRBV7-2; D remains unclear. Germline V lookup: CDR1 SGHTA, CDR2 FQGNSA. This CDR3 has 15 amino acids. Trimming cost V 2 bases and J 4 bases, with 15 bases left between them. The CDR3 nucleotides read TGTGCCAGCAGCTTACAGCGCTTTTGGGCTTACGAGCAGTACTTC. Protein product: CASSLQRFWAYEQYF.

V gene TRBV7-8 combines with J gene TRBJ2-5, with 9 bases identical to TRBD2. Germline CDR1 SGHVS, CDR2 FQNEAQ. With V trimmed by 1 base and J by 5 bases, 14 bases remained unmatched. The CDR3 consists of 18 residues. This chain's CDR3 is CASSLDGLAGVLDETQYF. Written as DNA, the CDR3 is TGTGCCAGCAGCTTAGACGGGTTAGCGGGAGTGCTCGACGAGACCCAGTACTTC.

This clonotype was seen repeatedly, ten times or more. The chain is built from TRBV24-1 and TRBJ2-1, with unresolved D. Trimming left V 4 bases short and J 5 bases short, with 8 bases between. There are 13 residues in the CDR3. Germline-derived CDR1 and CDR2 are KGHDR and SFDVKD. This CDR3 is CATSDGSHNEQFF. DNA for the CDR3: TGTGCCACCAGTGACGGGTCTCACAATGAGCAGTTCTTC.

At least ten counts were recorded for this clonotype. The CDR3 protein is CASSQGGVAGYNEQFF. Here the CDR3 DNA reads TGCGCCAGCAGCCAAGGGGGGGTAGCGGGGTACAATGAGCAGTTCTTC. The chain couples TRBV4-3 to TRBJ2-1, with 8 nucleotides matching TRBD2. Germline V lookup: CDR1 LGHNA, CDR2 YSLEER. After removal of 1 base from V and 4 bases from J, the junction contained 6 bases not matched to a gene. The CDR3 contains 16 residues.

This clonotype was seen a few times. The chain employs TRBV29-1 and TRBJ2-2; TRBD2 might be the D (6 bases). V was clipped by 5 bases and J by 3 bases, with 10 bases between them. This CDR3 comprises 13 residues. Per germline, CDR1 SQVTM and CDR2 ANQGSEA. This chain's CDR3 is CSVYGRHTGELFF. CDR3 DNA sequence: TGCAGCGTTTACGGGAGACACACCGGGGAGCTGTTTTTT.

The V gene is TRBV30, the J gene TRBJ2-2, with D tentatively TRBD1 (6 bases). The CDR3 runs to 15 residues. Germline CDR1 and CDR2: GTSNPN and SVGIG (reference sequence). V was cut by 0 bases and J by 4 bases, with 12 bases left in between. The CDR3 sequence is CAWSVRGGPTGELFF. CDR3 bases: TGTGCCTGGAGTGTACGTGGGGGCCCCACCGGGGAGCTGTTTTTT.

This clonotype was counted ten times or more. V is TRBV28 and J is TRBJ1-2; no definite D call. The CDR3 spans 12 residues. V lost 4 bases and J 8 bases, leaving 11 bases between the germline ends. Germline V lookup: CDR1 MDHEN, CDR2 SYDVKM. CDR3 in amino acids: CASSSRTSGYTF. The CDR3 DNA reads as TGTGCCAGCAGTTCACGGACTTCGGGCTACACCTTC.